Each of the 32 T cell receptor beta chains below was sequenced from the same sample in a study of graft-versus-host responses after intestinal transplantation. Method: immunoSEQ multiplex PCR; TCRdb's copy keeps in-frame clones and lacks some. Counted here are about 4,600 clones, approximately 30% occurring once; the ten biggest clones make up 4.7%. Here the sequenced sample was alloreactive CD4+ T cells from a mixed lymphocyte reaction culture, taken before intestinal transplant. The sample's subset: CFSE-low proliferating T cells sorted from roughly six-day pre-transplant mixed lymphocyte reaction (GvH or HvG direction). The receptors originated from a human patient who received an intestinal transplant.

This CDR3 reads CASSIGLAREQFF. CDR3 in DNA: TGTGCCAGCAGTATCGGACTAGCGAGGGAGCAGTTCTTC. The chain uses TRBV6-1 and TRBJ2-1, with 9 bases aligning to TRBD2. Germline V CDR1 and CDR2: MNHNS, SASEGT. With V trimmed by 5 bases and J by 10 bases, 6 bases remained unmatched. The CDR3 runs 13 residues.

DNA for the CDR3: TGTGCCAGCAGTCACAGACAACGCTCCTACAATGAGCAGTTCTTC. Protein: CASSHRQRSYNEQFF. The chain joins TRBV27 to TRBJ2-1; D ambiguous. The CDR3 is made up of 15 amino acids. The V gene lost 5 bases and the J gene lost 0 bases, with 11 bases spanning the gap. The germline V gene has CDR1 MNHEY and CDR2 SMNVEV (reference sequence).

The chain uses TRBV7-2 and TRBJ2-7, with 8 positions matching TRBD2. Germline V gene data show CDR1 as SGHTA and CDR2 as FQGNSA. The CDR3 spans 16 residues. Trimming took 2 bases from V and 2 from J; bases not matched to a gene: 8. CDR3 loop: CASSLSGTRPPYEQYF. The CDR3 DNA is TGTGCCAGCAGCTTATCCGGGACTAGACCTCCCTACGAGCAGTACTTC.

V is TRBV7-9 and J is TRBJ2-1; D ambiguous. Germline CDR1 reads SEHNR; CDR2 reads FQNEAQ (reference sequence). Trimming cost V 8 bases and J 10 bases, with 15 bases left between them. The CDR3 runs 12 residues. The CDR3 sequence: CASCSVAREQFF. CDR3 coding DNA: TGTGCCAGCTGTTCGGTGGCTCGCGAGCAGTTCTTC.

The rearrangement links TRBV14 to TRBJ2-1; D not resolved. CDR1 is SGHDN, CDR2 FVKESK, per germline. The CDR3 is made up of 13 amino acids. The V end lost 0 bases, the J end lost 6 bases, and 6 bases lay between the germline ends. The CDR3 bases are TGTGCCAGCAGCCAAGACCTGCGCAATGAGCAGTTCTTC. Protein sequence: CASSQDLRNEQFF.

This clone was seen a handful of times. This chain uses TRBV6-9 with TRBJ2-2; weak D call: TRBD2 (5 bases). CDR1 and CDR2 from the germline V gene are MNHGY and SVAAGI. This CDR3 spans 13 amino acids. Trimming stripped 7 bases from V and 14 bases from J, with 20 bases between. CDR3: CASTLHPRGRLFF. CDR3 coding DNA: TGTGCCAGCACTCTACACCCCCGGGGTAGACTGTTTTTT.

This clone has a handful of counts. The chain combines TRBV7-9 with TRBJ2-7; the match to TRBD2 covers 11 bases. In germline, CDR1 is SEHNR, CDR2 FQNEAQ (reference sequence). V lost 7 bases and J lost 6; bases outside the gene matches: 8. The CDR3 is 14 amino acids. The CDR3 protein is CASMKGLAGGEQYF. In DNA, the CDR3 is TGTGCCAGCATGAAGGGGCTAGCGGGAGGCGAGCAGTACTTC.

This clone counts as large. The CDR3: CASRTGGYGYTF. Written as DNA, the CDR3 is TGCGCCAGCAGGACAGGGGGCTATGGCTACACCTTC. This chain uses TRBV5-1 with TRBJ1-2; 9 bases map to TRBD1. The germline V gene encodes CDR1 SGHRS and CDR2 YFSETQ. The CDR3 is made up of 12 amino acids. The V gene end was trimmed by 5 bases and the J gene end by 4 bases; junction bases not matched to a gene: 0.

The rearrangement links TRBV10-1 to TRBJ2-6; D gene unclear. CDR1 and CDR2 from the germline V gene are WNHNN and SYGVQD (reference sequence). V was clipped by 5 bases and J by 5 bases, with 25 bases between them. This CDR3 is built from 19 residues. The CDR3 region has the DNA TGCGCCAGCAGTACCGTTTCAAGATCGCACAAAAGTCGGGCCAACGTCCTGACTTTC. Its translation is CASSTVSRSHKSRANVLTF.

The chain carries TRBV27 and TRBJ2-5, with D possibly matching TRBD2 (5 bases). V was clipped by 8 bases and J by 5 bases, with 9 bases between them. The CDR3 loop spans 11 amino acids. The germline V gene has CDR1 MNHEY and CDR2 SMNVEV (reference sequence). DNA for the CDR3: TGTGCCAGCGGAGGAAGGGAGACCCAGTACTTC. This encodes CASGGRETQYF.

This chain joins TRBV5-4 and TRBJ2-1; 7 bases fit TRBD2. The CDR3 has 14 amino acids. Germline V gene lookup returns CDR1 SGHNT and CDR2 YYREEE (reference sequence). J gave up 4 bases and V 0 bases, and 1 base lay outside the gene matches. In nucleotides, the CDR3 is TGTGCCAGCAGCTTGGGACTAGCATACAATGAGCAGTTCTTC. Its protein product is CASSLGLAYNEQFF.

This clone was recorded a few times. In DNA, the CDR3 is TGCGCCAGCAGCTTGGGACCAGGGGGCCTGAGTGAAAAACTGTTTTTT. Its protein is CASSLGPGGLSEKLFF. The chain combines TRBV5-1 with TRBJ1-4; 8 nucleotides agree with TRBD1. Germline CDR1 reads SGHRS; CDR2 reads YFSETQ. V trimming: 0 bases; J trimming: 7 bases; junction bases outside the gene matches: 8. The CDR3 runs to 16 residues.

CDR3 loop: CASSQAGGRNEQYF. The CDR3 DNA follows: TGTGCCAGCAGTCAAGCGGGAGGGCGGAACGAGCAGTACTTC. V usage is TRBV6-5 and J usage is TRBJ2-7, with 10 positions matching TRBD2. The V gene's germline CDR1 is MNHEY and CDR2 SVGAGI. Trimming cost V 5 bases and J 5 bases; bases outside gene matches: 6. There are 14 residues in the CDR3.

The table lists this clone with a few counts. The genes are TRBV7-2 and TRBJ1-1, with D possibly matching TRBD1 (6 bases). There are 14 residues in the CDR3. With 1 base removed from V and 5 bases from J, the gap between germline ends came to 11 bases. The germline gives CDR1 SGHTA, CDR2 FQGNSA. The CDR3 sequence: CASSLEGQRTEAFF. The CDR3 DNA reads TGTGCCAGCAGCTTAGAAGGACAGAGGACTGAAGCTTTCTTT.

The V call is TRBV11-3, the J call TRBJ2-1, with 8 bases lining up with TRBD2. J gave up 8 bases and V 5 bases, and 8 bases lay outside the gene matches. The germline gives CDR1 SGHNT, CDR2 YENEEA. The CDR3 spans 14 residues. Here the CDR3 reads CASSNSGIIYEQFF. The CDR3 nucleotides read TGTGCCAGCAGCAATAGCGGGATTATCTATGAGCAGTTCTTC.

This rearrangement joins TRBV5-1 to TRBJ2-7; 7 nucleotides line up with TRBD1. The junction had 3 bases not matched to a gene; V was cut back by 1 base and J by 2 bases. From germline, CDR1 is SGHRS and CDR2 YFSETQ. The CDR3 sequence is 14 residues long. The CDR3 here is CASSLSGQTYEQYF. Here the CDR3 DNA reads TGCGCCAGCAGCTTGTCGGGACAGACCTACGAGCAGTACTTC.

This clone is judged medium-sized (0.01 to 0.1%). The chain is built from TRBV7-9 and TRBJ1-2; D gene ambiguous. Germline CDR1 and CDR2: SEHNR and FQNEAQ (reference sequence). This CDR3 is 12 amino acids long. Between the trimmed V and J ends, which lost 3 bases and 1 base, there was a span of 3 bases. CDR3 nucleotide sequence: TGTGCCAGCAGCTTGGATAACTATGGCTACACCTTC. Translation gives CASSLDNYGYTF.

J is TRBJ2-5 and V is TRBV5-1; possibly TRBD2 for D (6 bases). Trimming left V 4 bases short and J 10 bases short, with 14 bases between. The V gene's germline CDR1 is SGHRS and CDR2 YFSETQ. This CDR3 spans 12 amino acids. The CDR3 loop is CASSPGDGLQYF. The DNA of the CDR3 is TGCGCCAGCAGCCCGGGGGACGGACTCCAGTACTTC. Based on the CDR3 plus reference TRBV5-1 and TRBJ2-5, the full variable domain is KAGVTQTPRYLIKTRGQQVTLSCSPISGHRSVSWYQQTPGQGLQFLFEYFSETQRNKGNFPGRFSGRQFSNSRSEMNVSTLELGDSALYLCASSPGDGLQYFGPGTRLLVL.

The chain has TRBV5-1 and TRBJ1-3; D is unresolved. CDR3 length: 15 residues. The V end lost 4 bases, the J end lost 1 base, and 12 bases lay between the germline ends. CDR1 is SGHRS, CDR2 YFSETQ, per germline. The CDR3 DNA is TGCGCCAGCAGCCCCCGTGAGAGTTCTGGAAACACCATATATTTT. Residues: CASSPRESSGNTIYF.

This clone came up a few times. V is TRBV5-4 and J is TRBJ2-1, with 7 bases matching TRBD2. In germline, CDR1 is SGHNT, CDR2 YYREEE (reference sequence). Unmatched junction bases numbered 13, after V lost 4 bases and J lost 0 bases. The CDR3 has 18 amino acids. The CDR3 here is CASSMSQAGTSSYNEQFF. CDR3 in DNA: TGTGCCAGCAGCATGAGTCAAGCGGGGACCAGCTCCTACAATGAGCAGTTCTTC.

The rearrangement joins TRBV6-4 to TRBJ2-1; either TRBD1 or TRBD2 may fit D (5 bases each). The germline V gene encodes CDR1 MRHNA and CDR2 SNTAGT. This CDR3 has 13 amino acids. The germline V and J ends were trimmed by 0 bases and 6 bases, with 6 bases remaining between them. CDR3 region: CASSDSRGNEQFF. DNA for the CDR3: TGTGCCAGCAGTGACTCGAGGGGCAATGAGCAGTTCTTC.

In this sample, this clone turned up many times. This sequence joins TRBV7-6 and TRBJ2-2, with D perhaps TRBD1 or TRBD2 (6 bases each). Germline CDR1 is SGHVS and CDR2 is FNYEAQ. V lost 2 bases, J lost 8 bases, and 12 bases lay in between. The CDR3 sequence is 14 residues long. This CDR3 is CASSLSGGVGELFF. The CDR3 bases are TGTGCCAGCAGCTTATCCGGGGGCGTGGGGGAGCTGTTTTTT.

A few counts support this clone. The chain has TRBV7-2 and TRBJ2-3, with 12 bases that match TRBD2. The CDR3 has 19 residues. Germline V lookup: CDR1 SGHTA, CDR2 FQGNSA. Losses at the gene ends were 3 bases for V and 4 bases for J; bases not matched to a gene: 14. CDR3 region: CASSFRVLAGGRGADTQYF. The CDR3 DNA reads TGTGCCAGCAGCTTTAGGGTGCTAGCGGGAGGGAGGGGTGCAGATACGCAGTATTTT.

V usage is TRBV5-1 and J usage is TRBJ1-2, with TRBD1 matching over 8 bases. Germline V gives CDR1 SGHRS, CDR2 YFSETQ. Trimming removed 4 bases from V and 8 bases from J; junction bases left unmatched: 4. This CDR3 spans 12 amino acids. In nucleotides, the CDR3 is TGCGCCAGCAGCCAGGACAGGGAAGGCTACACCTTC. Protein product: CASSQDREGYTF.

The CDR3 DNA sequence: TGTGCCATCAGTTCGTCTAGCGGGAGATACAATGAGCAGTTCTTC. This gives the protein CAISSSSGRYNEQFF. The chain combines TRBV10-3 with TRBJ2-7, with 10 bases matching TRBD2. The J call may be incorrect, as the DNA end agrees better with TRBJ2-1. The germline V gene encodes CDR1 ENHRY and CDR2 SYGVKD. The CDR3 has 15 amino acids.

The sample holds a few counts of this clone. V is TRBV20-1 and J is TRBJ1-1; tentatively, D is TRBD1 (6 bases). Germline CDR1 DFQATT, CDR2 SNEGSKA (reference sequence). Trimming shortened V by 4 bases and J by 10 bases, and 10 bases separated the two germline ends. The CDR3 is made up of 10 amino acids. CDR3 amino acids: CSAKYRVAFF. The DNA of the CDR3 is TGCAGTGCTAAGTACAGGGTAGCTTTCTTT.

This clone has a count of ten or more. CDR3 coding DNA: TGTGCCAGCAGCTTAGGCGTCAGGGCGGACGAGACCCAGTACTTC. Amino acids: CASSLGVRADETQYF. The chain has TRBV11-2 and TRBJ2-5; D perhaps matches TRBD1 (5 bases). Looked up from germline, CDR1 is SGHAT and CDR2 is FQNNGV. V shed 1 base and J shed 5 bases, with 14 bases lying between them. The CDR3 runs to 15 residues.

Relative to its sample, this clone is medium-sized. The chain uses TRBV10-3 and TRBJ2-3, with 7 bases aligning to TRBD2. Unmatched junction bases numbered 4, after V lost 2 bases and J lost 2 bases. Germline V gene lookup returns CDR1 ENHRY and CDR2 SYGVKD. This CDR3 has 15 amino acids. The CDR3 loop reads CAISETGLTTDTQYF. The CDR3 DNA is TGTGCCATCAGTGAGACGGGACTAACCACAGATACGCAGTATTTT.

The genes are TRBV11-1 and TRBJ1-3; no definite D call. CDR1 is SGHAT and CDR2 is FQDESV in the germline V gene (reference sequence). Trimming removed 5 bases at V and 4 bases at J, with 6 bases between. The CDR3 totals 12 residues. Here the CDR3 DNA reads TGTGCCAGCAGCCGCCAGGGAAACACCATATATTTT. It yields the protein CASSRQGNTIYF.

The chain is built from TRBV29-1 and TRBJ1-1; 8 bases fit TRBD1. This CDR3 region has 11 residues. J lost 7 bases, V lost 4 bases, and 2 bases had no gene match. In germline, CDR1 is SQVTM, CDR2 ANQGSEA. The CDR3 spells CSVGGTGEAFF. The CDR3 DNA follows: TGCAGCGTTGGAGGGACAGGTGAAGCTTTCTTT.

This rearrangement joins TRBV7-7 to TRBJ1-2; D unresolved. This CDR3 region has 15 residues. V was cut by 2 bases and J by 1 base, with 11 bases left in between. Germline V lookup: CDR1 SSHAT, CDR2 FNYEAQ (reference sequence). CDR3 sequence reads: CASSLTQNFNYGYTF. The CDR3 bases are TGTGCCAGCAGCTTAACCCAGAACTTTAACTATGGCTACACCTTC.

The sample holds a few counts of this clone. The V and J genes are TRBV11-1 and TRBJ2-3; D uncertain. Trimming left V 1 base short and J 5 bases short, with 13 bases between. Germline V lookup: CDR1 SGHAT, CDR2 FQDESV (reference sequence). The CDR3 loop spans 15 amino acids. In DNA, the CDR3 is TGTGCCAGCAGCTTAGGGTCACAGATACGAGATACGCAGTATTTT. This translates into CASSLGSQIRDTQYF.